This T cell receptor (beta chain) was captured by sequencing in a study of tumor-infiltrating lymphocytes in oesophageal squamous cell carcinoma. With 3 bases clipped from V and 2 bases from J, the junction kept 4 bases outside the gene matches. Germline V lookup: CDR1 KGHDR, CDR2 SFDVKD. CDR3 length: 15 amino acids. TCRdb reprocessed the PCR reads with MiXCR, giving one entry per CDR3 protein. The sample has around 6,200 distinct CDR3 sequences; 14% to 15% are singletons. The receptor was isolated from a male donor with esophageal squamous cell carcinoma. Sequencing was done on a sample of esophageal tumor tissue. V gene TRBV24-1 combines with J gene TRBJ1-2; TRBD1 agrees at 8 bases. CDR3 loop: CATSDHGQGNYGYTF. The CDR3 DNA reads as TGTGCCACCAGTGATCACGGACAGGGAAACTATGGCTACACCTTC.